This T cell receptor beta chain stems from a study of T cell changes during pregnancy in multiple sclerosis. Profiling relied on immunoSEQ multiplex PCR, and the TCRdb table lists in-frame clones only, not all of them. The sample yields more than 85,000 clones, just under 95% seen once. Trimming at V came to 0 bases and at J to 8 bases, leaving 10 bases not matched to a gene. The germline V gene encodes CDR1 MNHNS and CDR2 SASEGT. This CDR3 region has 16 residues. The specimen comprised peripheral blood, sampled in the third trimester of pregnancy. This chain links TRBV6-1 with TRBJ2-3; TRBD1 agrees at 8 bases. This TCR was recovered from a female donor in good health, enrolled as a control in a pregnancy study. The CDR3 DNA reads as TGTGCCAGCAGTGAAGCGCCCGGGACAGGTCATATTACGCAGTATTTT. As protein: CASSEAPGTGHITQYF.